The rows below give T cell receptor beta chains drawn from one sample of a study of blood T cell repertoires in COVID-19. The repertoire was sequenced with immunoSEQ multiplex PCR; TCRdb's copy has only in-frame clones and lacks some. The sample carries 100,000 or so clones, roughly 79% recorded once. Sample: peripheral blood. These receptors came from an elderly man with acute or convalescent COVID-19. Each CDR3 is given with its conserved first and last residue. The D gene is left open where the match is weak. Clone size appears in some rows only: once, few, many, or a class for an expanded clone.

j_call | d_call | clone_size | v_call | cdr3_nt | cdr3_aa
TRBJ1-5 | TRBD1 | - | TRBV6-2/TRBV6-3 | TGTGCCAGCAGTCTACAGGGGGATCAGCCCCAGCATTTT | CASSLQGDQPQHF
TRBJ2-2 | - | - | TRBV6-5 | TGTGCCAGCAGAGGACTGAACACCGGGGAGCTGTTTTTT | CASRGLNTGELFF
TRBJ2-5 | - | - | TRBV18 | TGTGCCAGCTCACCCGTCCAAGAGACCCAGTACTTC | CASSPVQETQYF
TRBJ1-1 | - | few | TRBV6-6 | TGTGCCAGCAGTTACGACAGGAATTCTGAAGCTTTCTTT | CASSYDRNSEAFF
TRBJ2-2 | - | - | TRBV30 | TGTGCCTGGAGTCCCAGGCGGAACACCGGGGAGCTGTTTTTT | CAWSPRRNTGELFF
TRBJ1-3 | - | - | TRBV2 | TGTGCCAGCAGTGACCGGGGGTTCGGAAACACCATATATTTT | CASSDRGFGNTIYF
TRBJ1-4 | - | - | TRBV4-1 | TGCGCCAGCAGCCAAGATATGGGGGCGGGTAATGAAAAACTGTTTTTT | CASSQDMGAGNEKLFF
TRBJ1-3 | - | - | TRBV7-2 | TGTGCCAGCAGCTTAGCGCTACGGGGGGATCCCGGAAACACCATATATTTT | CASSLALRGDPGNTIYF
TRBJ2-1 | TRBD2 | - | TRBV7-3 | TGTGCCAGCAGCGAGACTAGCGGAGCCTACAATGAGCAGTTCTTC | CASSETSGAYNEQFF
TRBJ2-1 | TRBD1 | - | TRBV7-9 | TGTGCCAGCAGCCCAACCGGGACAGCCTACAATGAGCAGTTCTTC | CASSPTGTAYNEQFF
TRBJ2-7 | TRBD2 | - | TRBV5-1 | TGCGCCAGCAGCTTGGACCCGGGACTAGCGGGAGGGCCCGAGCAGTACTTC | CASSLDPGLAGGPEQYF
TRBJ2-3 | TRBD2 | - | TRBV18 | TGTGCCAGCTCACCTAACCGAGGGTCTAGCGGTACAGATACGCAGTATTTT | CASSPNRGSSGTDTQYF
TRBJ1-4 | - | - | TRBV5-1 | TGCGCCAGCAGCGGGCAGGGTCCCCCTAATGAAAAACTGTTTTTT | CASSGQGPPNEKLFF
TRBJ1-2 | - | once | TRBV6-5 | TGTGCCAGCAGTTACACCGGGTCCCCAGCCACCAATGGCTACACCTTC | CASSYTGSPATNGYTF
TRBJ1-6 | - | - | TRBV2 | TGTGCCAGCAGTGCAGGGGTGAATTCACCCCTCCACTTT | CASSAGVNSPLHF
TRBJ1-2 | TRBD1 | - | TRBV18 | TGTGCCAGCTCACAAATCGAAGCAGGGGGCCGATTAACTAACTATGGCTACACCTTC | CASSQIEAGGRLTNYGYTF
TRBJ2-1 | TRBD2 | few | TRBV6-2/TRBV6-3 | TGTGCCAGCAGTCCCCATACTAGCGGGAGAGAGGATGAGCAGTTCTTC | CASSPHTSGREDEQFF
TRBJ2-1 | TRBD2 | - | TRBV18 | TGTGCCAGCTCACCTGCGGGAGGGTACAATGAGCAGTTCTTC | CASSPAGGYNEQFF
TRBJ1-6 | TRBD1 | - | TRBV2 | TGTGCCAGCAGTGCTACCGGGACAGGGGGCGACGATAATTCACCCCTCCACTTT | CASSATGTGGDDNSPLHF
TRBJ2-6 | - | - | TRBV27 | TGTGCCAGCAGTGAAGCGAATCCTGGGGCCAACGTCCTGACTTTC | CASSEANPGANVLTF
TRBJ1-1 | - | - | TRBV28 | TGTGCCAGCAGTTTCCCCACAGACATGAACACTGAAGCTTTCTTT | CASSFPTDMNTEAFF
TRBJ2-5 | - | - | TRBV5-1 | TGCGCCAGCAGCTTGTCAGAAGAGACCCAGTACTTC | CASSLSEETQYF
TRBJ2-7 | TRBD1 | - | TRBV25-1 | TGTGCCAGCAGTGCGGACAGGTTGACCTACGAGCAGTACTTC | CASSADRLTYEQYF
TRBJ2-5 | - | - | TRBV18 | TGTGCCAGCTCACCGGGGCATCAAGAGACCCAGTACTTC | CASSPGHQETQYF
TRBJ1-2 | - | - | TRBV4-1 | TGCGCCAGCAGCCAAGCTACAGGCGGCTATGGCTACACCTTC | CASSQATGGYGYTF
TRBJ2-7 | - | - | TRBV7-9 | TGTGCCAGCAGCTTACCGGAGAGCGTCTCCTACGAGCAGTACTTC | CASSLPESVSYEQYF
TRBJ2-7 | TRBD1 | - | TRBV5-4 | TGTGCCAGCAGCTTAGGACAGGGCACCCTACGAGCGCAGTACTTC | CASSLGQGTLRAQYF
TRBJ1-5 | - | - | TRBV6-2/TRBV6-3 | TGTGCCAGCAGTTCTACCCATAGGGGGCAGCCCCAGCATTTT | CASSSTHRGQPQHF
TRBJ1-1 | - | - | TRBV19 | TGTGCCAGTAGTATACAGGGTACGGACACTGAAGCTTTCTTT | CASSIQGTDTEAFF
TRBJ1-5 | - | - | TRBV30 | TGTGCCTGGAGTACAGGTCTGGGGCCCCAGCATTTT | CAWSTGLGPQHF
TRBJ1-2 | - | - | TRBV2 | TGTGCCAGCATGTCGTCTAACTATGGCTACACCTTC | CASMSSNYGYTF
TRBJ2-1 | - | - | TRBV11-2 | TGTGCCAGCAGCCCTTCGGGGACCTACAATGAGCAGTTCTTC | CASSPSGTYNEQFF
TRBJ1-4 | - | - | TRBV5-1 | TGCGCCAGCAGCTTGGATCCCTCGGGGGAACTGTTTTTT | CASSLDPSGELFF
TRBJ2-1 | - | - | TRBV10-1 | TGCGCCAGCAGTGGTACCCAGGGGGGTATCAATGAGCAGTTCTTC | CASSGTQGGINEQFF
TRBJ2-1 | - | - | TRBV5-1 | - | CASSSSAGVHEQFF
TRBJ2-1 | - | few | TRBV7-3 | TGTGCCAGCAGCTTCCTTAAGAGTAGCTCCTACAATGAGCAGTTCTTC | CASSFLKSSSYNEQFF
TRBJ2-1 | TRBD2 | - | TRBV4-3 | TGCGCCAGCAGCCAATCCGGGACTAGCGGCAATGAGCAGTTCTTC | CASSQSGTSGNEQFF
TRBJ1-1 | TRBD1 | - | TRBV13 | TGTGCCAGCAGCATCAACAGGGGTTGGTCCACTGAAGCTTTCTTT | CASSINRGWSTEAFF
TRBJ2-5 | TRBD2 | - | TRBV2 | TGTGCCAGCAGGAGGGGGGGACTAGCGGGAGGGCCGAGGACCCAGTACTTC | CASRRGGLAGGPRTQYF
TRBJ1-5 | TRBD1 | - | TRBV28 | TGTGCCAGCGGAAAGAGGGGGCTTTTCAATCAGCCCCAGCATTTT | CASGKRGLFNQPQHF
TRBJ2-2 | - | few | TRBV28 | TGTGCCAGCAGTTTGGGCCGGGAGCTGTTTTTT | CASSLGRELFF
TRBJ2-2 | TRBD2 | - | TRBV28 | TGCGCATCTTGCGGGGGAGACACCGGGGAGCTGTTTTTT | CASCGGDTGELFF
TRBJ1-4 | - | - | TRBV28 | TGTGCCAGCAGTTGGCCGACAACTAATGAAAAACTGTTTTTT | CASSWPTTNEKLFF
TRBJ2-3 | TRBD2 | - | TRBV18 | TGTGCCAGCTCACGAGTAGCGGGACGCACAGATACGCAGTATTTT | CASSRVAGRTDTQYF
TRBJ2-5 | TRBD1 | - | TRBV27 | TGTGCCAGCAGTACGGACGGGAACAGGGGGCCCCCTGACCAAGAGACCCAGTACTTC | CASSTDGNRGPPDQETQYF
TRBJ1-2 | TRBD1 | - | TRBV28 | TGTGCCAGCACCAGGGGGCAGGACTATGGCTACACCTTC | CASTRGQDYGYTF
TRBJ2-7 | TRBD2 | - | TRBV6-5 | TGTGCCAGCAGTCGGACTAGGACCCTCTCCTACGAGCAGTACTTC | CASSRTRTLSYEQYF
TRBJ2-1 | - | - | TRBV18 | TGTGCCAGCTCACCAGGGGCTTACAATGAGCAGTTCTTC | CASSPGAYNEQFF
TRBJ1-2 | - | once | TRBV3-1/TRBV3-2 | TGTGCCAGCAACCCCCGACAGGCGAACTATGGCTACACCTTC | CASNPRQANYGYTF
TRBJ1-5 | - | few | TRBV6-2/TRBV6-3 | TGTGCCAGCAGTTTCGGACAGCCCAGCAATCAGCCCCAGCATTTT | CASSFGQPSNQPQHF
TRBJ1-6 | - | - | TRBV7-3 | TGTGCCAGCAGCTTAAGTGTACACTCACCCCTCCACTTT | CASSLSVHSPLHF
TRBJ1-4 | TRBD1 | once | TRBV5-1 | TGCGCCAGCAGCTTGAAGGGGGCCAGTGAAAAACTGTTTTTT | CASSLKGASEKLFF
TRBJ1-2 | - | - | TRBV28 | TGTGCCAGCAGTTTAGTTCAGGGGAACTATGGCTACACCTTC | CASSLVQGNYGYTF
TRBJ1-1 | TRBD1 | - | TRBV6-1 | TGTGCCAGCAGTACCCGGACAGGGAACACTGAAGCTTTCTTT | CASSTRTGNTEAFF